This T cell receptor beta chain was obtained from a study of cytomegalovirus exposure and HLA in healthy donors. Study-level points and caveats: Researchers catalogued some 160 TCR beta chains as cytomegalovirus-associated.

As concerns this clone: Its specificity is not known.

The germline gives CDR1 MGHRA, CDR2 YSYEKL. This CDR3 region has 17 residues. V gave up 3 bases and J gave up 5 bases, with 19 bases separating them. Some clones are missing from TCRdb's copy, which holds only in-frame ones; the method was immunoSEQ multiplex PCR. Of 150,000 or so clones detected, roughly 84% appear once; the ten largest clones hold 2.1%. The material sequenced was PBMCs. The J gene is TRBJ2-2, the V gene TRBV4-1; possibly TRBD2 for D (6 bases). This receptor was identified in a human donor in good health. For the CDR3, the DNA is TGCGCCAGCAGCCATCTAGGACTAACCAGTGCGACCGGGGAGCTGTTTTTT. It is translated as CASSHLGLTSATGELFF.